This TCR beta chain was documented in a study of blood T cells in healthy people across ages (dated by TCRdb to 2013 to 2016). With respect to the entire study: In model experiments, template switching captured about one uniquely barcoded TCR beta cDNA molecule for every two T cells. Donors of different ages were randomly distributed across sequencing lanes to avoid experimental bias. The donors were split into four age groups: young (average around 16 years), middle-aged (nearly 40), aged (over 55) and long-lived (approximately 80). Using deep sequencing normalized with unique cDNA molecular identifiers, the study measured how TCR beta repertoire diversity changes with age. Using the same blood draw, the study looked at two additional independent replicas of 1 million unique cDNA reads for two donors, one aged 18 to 29 and the other aged 80 or older. The research as a whole found: Donor CMV infection status was unknown, potentially confounding age-related changes in expanded clonotypes. Conclusive comparison of naive and antigen-experienced compartments was prevented by the profiling of bulk unsorted PBMCs. As age increased, observed TCR beta diversity per million T cells dropped in a roughly linear way, and a significant reduction was already evident by age around 41. Estimates of total diversity based on one million sequenced T cells were regarded as lower bounds and as underestimates. The percentage of naive T cells measured by flow cytometry correlated strongly with observed TCR beta diversity. Compared with the aged group, the long-lived group had more naive CD4+ T cells, fewer expanded clones and increased TCR diversity, a pattern suggesting age selection.

Systemically healthy Caucasian individuals from Russia, 39 in total and aged about 6 to 100 years, were included as donors. Around 10 milliliters of peripheral blood were collected from each donor into EDTA-treated Vacutainer tubes. PBMCs were isolated by Ficoll-Paque density-gradient centrifugation, with at least 7 million obtained per sample. Total RNA was extracted from PBMCs with Trizol reagent, with at least 6 micrograms obtained per sample. For every donor, flow cytometry on a PBMC aliquot measured the percentage of naive CD45RAhigh/CD27high T cells. The germline V and J ends show losses of 6 bases and 4 bases respectively, and no gene match explains 4 bases of the junction. The cysteine opens and the phenylalanine closes a CDR3 of 14 amino acids. The CDR3 DNA has 42 bases and is translated from base 1. The library was generated by 5' RACE. For sequencing, an Illumina HiSeq 2500 was employed. A second roughly 6 to 12 cycle PCR used a sample-barcoded 5' primer and a J-beta primer mix. A template-switch 5' adaptor carrying 12 random nucleotides introduced a unique molecular identifier onto each TCR beta cDNA molecule. At least 3 million CDR3-containing paired-end reads were obtained from each sample. All of the RNA was converted into first-strand cDNA using the Mint cDNA synthesis kit, with a TRBC-specific oligonucleotide serving as the primer. After uracil-DNA glycosylase treatment, a first 18-cycle PCR used universal primers M1SS and BC2_uni_R on all cDNA. Per the authors' processing: Each sample was normalized by randomly selecting 1 million high-quality reads, each carrying a distinct molecular identifier. Instead of being binned into consensus sequences, reads that shared molecular identifiers were thrown out. CDR3 identification, clonotype clustering and error correction used MiTCR with a Q25 quality threshold and the strictest error-elimination algorithm. A nonparametric unseen species model with Euler transformation was used to estimate a lower bound on total TCR beta diversity. TCRdb itself trimmed the public reads at Q25 with fastp, ran MiXCR and retained productive beta chains. Each CDR3 protein gets just one entry, which takes the most common genes and DNA from the rows behind it. TCRdb, not the authors, supplied the V and J calls. The sample has about 800,000 distinct CDR3 sequences on record, 55% to 70% of them singletons. The ten largest make up 22% of the sample.

On this clonotype itself: The clone's antigen remains unknown. No per-base quality is available; no much larger clone lies one base away.

The chain is assembled from TRBV12-3 or TRBV12-4 and TRBJ2-1, and TRBD2 matches 9 of the central bases. The receptor comes from a man aged 30-40 years in good health. Sequencing was carried out using blood. The DNA sequence is given as TGTGCCAGCAGGGCGACTAGCGGATACAATGAGCAGTTCTTC. Translated, it gives CASRATSGYNEQFF.